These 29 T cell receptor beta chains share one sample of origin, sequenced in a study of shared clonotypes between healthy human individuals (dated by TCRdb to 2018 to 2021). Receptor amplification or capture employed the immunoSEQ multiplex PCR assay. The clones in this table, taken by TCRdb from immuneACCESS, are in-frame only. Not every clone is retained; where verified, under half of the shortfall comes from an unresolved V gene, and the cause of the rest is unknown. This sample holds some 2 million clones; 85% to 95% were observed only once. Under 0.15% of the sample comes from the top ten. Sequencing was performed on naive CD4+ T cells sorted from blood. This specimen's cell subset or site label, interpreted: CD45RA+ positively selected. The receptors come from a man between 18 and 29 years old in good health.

The CDR3 spells CASSFPGRGNYEQYF. CDR3 DNA: TGTGCCAGCAGCTTTCCCGGACGCGGAAACTACGAGCAGTACTTC. The chain uses TRBV11-2 and TRBJ2-7; D unresolved. CDR1 and CDR2 (germline): SGHAT, FQNNGV. Trimming removed 3 bases at V and 3 bases at J, with 15 bases between. The CDR3 is 15 residues long.

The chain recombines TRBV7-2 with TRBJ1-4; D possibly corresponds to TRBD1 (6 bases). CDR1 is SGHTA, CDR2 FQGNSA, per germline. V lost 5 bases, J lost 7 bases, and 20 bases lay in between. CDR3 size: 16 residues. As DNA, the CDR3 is TGTGCCAGCAGCCAAGAGGTTCCGGGGGCTGGTGAAAAACTGTTTTTT. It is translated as CASSQEVPGAGEKLFF.

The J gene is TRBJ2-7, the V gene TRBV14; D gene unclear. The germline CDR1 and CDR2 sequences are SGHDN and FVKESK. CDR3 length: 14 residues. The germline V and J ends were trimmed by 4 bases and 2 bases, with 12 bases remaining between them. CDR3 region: CASSLQQPPYEQYF. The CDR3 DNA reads TGTGCCAGCAGCCTTCAACAGCCCCCCTACGAGCAGTACTTC.

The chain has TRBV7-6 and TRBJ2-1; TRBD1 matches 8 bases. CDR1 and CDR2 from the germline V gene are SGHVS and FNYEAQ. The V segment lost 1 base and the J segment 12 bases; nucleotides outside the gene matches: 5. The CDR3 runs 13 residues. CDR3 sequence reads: CASSLEVRGRQFF. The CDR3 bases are TGTGCCAGCAGCTTAGAGGTCAGGGGGCGGCAGTTCTTC. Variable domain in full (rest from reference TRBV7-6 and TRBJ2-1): GAGVSQSPRYKVTKRGQDVALRCDPISGHVSLYWYRQALGQGPEFLTYFNYEAQQDKSGLPNDRFSAERPEGSISTLTIQRTEQRDSAMYRCASSLEVRGRQFFGPGTRLTVL.

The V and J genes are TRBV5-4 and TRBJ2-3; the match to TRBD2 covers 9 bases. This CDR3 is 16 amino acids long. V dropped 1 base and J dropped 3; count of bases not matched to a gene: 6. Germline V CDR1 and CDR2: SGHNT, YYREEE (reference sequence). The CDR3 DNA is TGTGCCAGCAGCTTGAGGGGACTAGCTTCGACAGATACGCAGTATTTT. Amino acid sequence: CASSLRGLASTDTQYF.

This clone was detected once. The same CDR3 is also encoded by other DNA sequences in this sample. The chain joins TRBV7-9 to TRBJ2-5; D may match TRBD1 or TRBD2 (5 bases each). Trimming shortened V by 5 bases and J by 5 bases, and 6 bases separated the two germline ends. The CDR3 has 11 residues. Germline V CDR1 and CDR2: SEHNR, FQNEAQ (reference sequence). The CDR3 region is CASSEGETQYF. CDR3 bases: TGTGCCAGCAGCGAGGGGGAGACCCAGTACTTC.

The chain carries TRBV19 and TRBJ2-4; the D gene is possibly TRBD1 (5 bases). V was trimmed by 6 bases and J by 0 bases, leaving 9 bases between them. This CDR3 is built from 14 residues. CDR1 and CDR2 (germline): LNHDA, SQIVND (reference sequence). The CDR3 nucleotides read TGTGCCAGTAGGACAGCCTTAGCCAAAAACATTCAGTACTTC. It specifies CASRTALAKNIQYF.

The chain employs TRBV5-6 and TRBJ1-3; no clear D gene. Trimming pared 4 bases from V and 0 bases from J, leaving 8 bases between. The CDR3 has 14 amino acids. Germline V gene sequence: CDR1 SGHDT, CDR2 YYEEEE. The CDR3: CASSRRSSGNTIYF. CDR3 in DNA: TGTGCCAGCAGCCGTCGGAGCTCTGGAAACACCATATATTTT.

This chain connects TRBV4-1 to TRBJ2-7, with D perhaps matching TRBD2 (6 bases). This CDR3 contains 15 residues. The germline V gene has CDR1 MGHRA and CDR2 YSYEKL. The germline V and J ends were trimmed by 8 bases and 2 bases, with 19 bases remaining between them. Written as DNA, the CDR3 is TGCGCCAGCGGCCTTGGAACAGGACTAACCTACGAGCAGTACTTC. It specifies CASGLGTGLTYEQYF.

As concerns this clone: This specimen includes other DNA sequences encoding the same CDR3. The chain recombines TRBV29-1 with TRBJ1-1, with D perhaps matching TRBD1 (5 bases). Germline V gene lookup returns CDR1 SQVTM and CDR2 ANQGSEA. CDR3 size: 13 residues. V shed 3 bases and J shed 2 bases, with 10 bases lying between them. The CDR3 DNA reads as TGCAGCGTTGATGGGGGGACCAACACTGAAGCTTTCTTT. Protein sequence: CSVDGGTNTEAFF.

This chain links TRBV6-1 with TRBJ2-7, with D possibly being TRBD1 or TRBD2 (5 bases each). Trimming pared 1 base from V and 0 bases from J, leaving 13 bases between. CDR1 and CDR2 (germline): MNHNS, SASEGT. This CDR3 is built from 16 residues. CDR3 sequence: CASSEGWDPFSYEQYF. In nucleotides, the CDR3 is TGTGCCAGCAGTGAAGGTTGGGACCCATTCTCCTACGAGCAGTACTTC.

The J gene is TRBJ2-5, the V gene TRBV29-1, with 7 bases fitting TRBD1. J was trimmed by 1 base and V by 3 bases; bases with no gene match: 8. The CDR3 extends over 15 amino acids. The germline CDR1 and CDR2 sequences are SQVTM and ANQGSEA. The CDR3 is CSVDHLQGSQETQYF. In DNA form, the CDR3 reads TGCAGCGTTGACCACCTACAGGGGAGCCAAGAGACCCAGTACTTC. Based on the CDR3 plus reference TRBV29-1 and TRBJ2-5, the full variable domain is SAVISQKPSRDICQRGTSLTIQCQVDSQVTMMFWYRQQPGQSLTLIATANQGSEATYESGFVIDKFPISRPNLTFSTLTVSNMSPEDSSIYLCSVDHLQGSQETQYFGPGTRLLVL.

CDR3 DNA: TGTGCCAGCAGCTTCGGCAGGCTGAGCGAGCAGTACTTC. This translates into CASSFGRLSEQYF. V is TRBV11-2 and J is TRBJ2-7; D is uncertain. This CDR3 contains 13 residues. Germline-derived CDR1 and CDR2 are SGHAT and FQNNGV. Trimming left V 3 bases short and J 6 bases short, with 12 bases between.

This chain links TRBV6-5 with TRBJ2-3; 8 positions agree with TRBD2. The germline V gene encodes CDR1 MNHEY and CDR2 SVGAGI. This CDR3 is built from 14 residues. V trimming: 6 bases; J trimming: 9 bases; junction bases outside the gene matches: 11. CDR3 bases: TGTGCCAGCAGCCCCGCCCAAGCGGGAGAGACGCAGTATTTT. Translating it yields CASSPAQAGETQYF.

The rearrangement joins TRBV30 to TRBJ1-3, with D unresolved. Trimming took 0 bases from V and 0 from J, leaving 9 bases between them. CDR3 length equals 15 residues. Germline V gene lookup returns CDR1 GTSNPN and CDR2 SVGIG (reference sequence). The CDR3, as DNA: TGTGCCTGGAGTGTTTGGGGAAACTCTGGAAACACCATATATTTT. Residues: CAWSVWGNSGNTIYF. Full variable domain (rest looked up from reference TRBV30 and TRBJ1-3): SQTIHQWPATLVQPVGSPLSLECTVEGTSNPNLYWYRQAAGRGLQLLFYSVGIGQISSEVPQNLSASRPQDRQFILSSKKLLLSDSGFYLCAWSVWGNSGNTIYFGEGSWLTVV.

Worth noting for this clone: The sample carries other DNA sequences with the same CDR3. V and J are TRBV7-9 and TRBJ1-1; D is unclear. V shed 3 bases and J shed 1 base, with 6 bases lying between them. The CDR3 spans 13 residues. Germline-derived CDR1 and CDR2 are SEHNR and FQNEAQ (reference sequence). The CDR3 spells CASSFSGNTEAFF. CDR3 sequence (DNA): TGTGCCAGCAGCTTCTCCGGGAACACTGAAGCTTTCTTT.

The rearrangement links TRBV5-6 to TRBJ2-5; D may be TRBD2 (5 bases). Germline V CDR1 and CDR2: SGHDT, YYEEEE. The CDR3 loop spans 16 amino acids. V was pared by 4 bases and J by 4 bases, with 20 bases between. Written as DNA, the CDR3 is TGTGCCAGCAGCCTGGGCGGCGGGCGCACCCCAGAGACCCAGTACTTC. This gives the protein CASSLGGGRTPETQYF.

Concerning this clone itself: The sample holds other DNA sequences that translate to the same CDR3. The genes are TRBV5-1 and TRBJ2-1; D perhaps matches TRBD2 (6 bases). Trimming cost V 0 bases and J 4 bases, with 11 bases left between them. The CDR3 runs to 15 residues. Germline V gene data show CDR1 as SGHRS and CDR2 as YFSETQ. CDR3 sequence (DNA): TGCGCCAGCAGCTTGGAAGGCGGGGATTACAATGAGCAGTTCTTC. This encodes CASSLEGGDYNEQFF.

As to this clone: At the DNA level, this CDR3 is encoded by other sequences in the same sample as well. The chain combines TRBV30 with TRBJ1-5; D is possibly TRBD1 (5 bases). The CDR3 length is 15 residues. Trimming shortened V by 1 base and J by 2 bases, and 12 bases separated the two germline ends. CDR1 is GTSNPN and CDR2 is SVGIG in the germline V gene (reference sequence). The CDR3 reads CAWSGHGGGNQPQHF. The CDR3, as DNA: TGTGCCTGGAGTGGACATGGGGGAGGCAATCAGCCCCAGCATTTT.

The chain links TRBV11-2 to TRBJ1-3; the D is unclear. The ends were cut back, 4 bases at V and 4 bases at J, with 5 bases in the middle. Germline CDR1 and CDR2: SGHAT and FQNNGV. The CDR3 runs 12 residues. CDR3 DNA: TGTGCCAGCAGCTATCAAGGAAACACCATATATTTT. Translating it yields CASSYQGNTIYF.

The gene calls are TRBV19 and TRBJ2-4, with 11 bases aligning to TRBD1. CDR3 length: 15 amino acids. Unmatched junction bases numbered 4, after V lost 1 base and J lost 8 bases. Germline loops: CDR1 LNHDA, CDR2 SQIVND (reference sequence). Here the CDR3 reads CASSIVGTGGYIQYF. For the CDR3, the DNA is TGTGCCAGTAGTATAGTTGGGACAGGGGGATACATTCAGTACTTC.

CDR3 nucleotide sequence: TGTGCCAGCAGCTTGGGCGGGGGCCTAGCCAAAAACATTCAGTACTTC. Amino acids: CASSLGGGLAKNIQYF. The rearrangement links TRBV5-6 to TRBJ2-4; TRBD2 is a possible D gene (7 bases). V lost 0 bases and J lost 0, with 10 bases in between. The CDR3 runs to 16 residues. The germline V gene encodes CDR1 SGHDT and CDR2 YYEEEE.

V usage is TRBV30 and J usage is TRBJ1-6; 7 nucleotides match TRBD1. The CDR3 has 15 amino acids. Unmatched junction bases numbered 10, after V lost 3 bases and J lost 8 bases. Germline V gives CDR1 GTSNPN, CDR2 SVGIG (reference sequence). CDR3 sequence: CAWSTRQGEYSPLHF. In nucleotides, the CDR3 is TGTGCCTGGAGCACCCGACAGGGAGAGTATTCACCCCTCCACTTT.

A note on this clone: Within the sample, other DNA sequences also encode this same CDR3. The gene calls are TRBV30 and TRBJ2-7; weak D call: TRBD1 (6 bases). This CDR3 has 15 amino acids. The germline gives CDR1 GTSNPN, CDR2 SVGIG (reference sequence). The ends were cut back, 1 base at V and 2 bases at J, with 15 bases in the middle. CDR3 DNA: TGTGCCTGGAGTGGGTCCAGGGGAAGAACCTACGAGCAGTACTTC. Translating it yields CAWSGSRGRTYEQYF.

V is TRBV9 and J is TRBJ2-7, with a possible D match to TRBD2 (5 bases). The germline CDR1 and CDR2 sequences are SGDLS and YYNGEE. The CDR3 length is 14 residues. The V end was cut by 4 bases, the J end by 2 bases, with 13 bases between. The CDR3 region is CASSRGFFPYEQYF. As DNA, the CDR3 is TGTGCCAGCAGCCGGGGATTTTTTCCCTACGAGCAGTACTTC.

This chain's CDR3 is CASSDAQPYEQYF. The CDR3 region has the DNA TGTGCCAGCAGCGACGCCCAGCCCTACGAGCAGTACTTC. V gene TRBV7-2 combines with J gene TRBJ2-7, with D hard to call. With 5 bases removed from V and 2 bases from J, the gap between germline ends came to 10 bases. Germline V gene lookup returns CDR1 SGHTA and CDR2 FQGNSA. The CDR3 sequence is 13 residues long.

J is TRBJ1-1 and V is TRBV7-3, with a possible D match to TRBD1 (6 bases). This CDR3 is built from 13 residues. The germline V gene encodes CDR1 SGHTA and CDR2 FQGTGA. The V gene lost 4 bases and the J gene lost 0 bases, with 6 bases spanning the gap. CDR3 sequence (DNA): TGTGCCAGCAGCTGGACAGTGAACACTGAAGCTTTCTTT. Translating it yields CASSWTVNTEAFF.

The CDR3 loop is CASSLVGSGRRYEQYF. The CDR3 nucleotides read TGTGCCAGCAGCTTAGTAGGTAGCGGGAGGAGATACGAGCAGTACTTC. The chain joins TRBV7-2 to TRBJ2-7, with 10 bases aligning to TRBD2. This CDR3 has 16 residues. The J segment lost 4 bases and the V segment lost 1 base, leaving 7 bases of the junction unmatched. Germline loops: CDR1 SGHTA, CDR2 FQGNSA.

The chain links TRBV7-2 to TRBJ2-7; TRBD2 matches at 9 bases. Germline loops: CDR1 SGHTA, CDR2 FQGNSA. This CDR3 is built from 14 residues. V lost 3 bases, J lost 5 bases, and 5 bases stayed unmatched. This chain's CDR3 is CASSFTAGGHEQYF. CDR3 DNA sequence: TGTGCCAGCAGCTTCACAGCGGGAGGCCACGAGCAGTACTTC.